This T cell receptor beta chain was found in a study of shared clonotypes between healthy human individuals. Broader study findings: Non-shared clonotypes showed lower generation probabilities than clonotypes common to all four donors.

The authors divided CD4+ cells into CD45RA+ naive and CD45RA-negative memory subsets. Clones were read by immunoSEQ multiplex PCR, and TCRdb kept only the in-frame ones, dropping some. The sample shows about 2.3 million clones, about 92% of them seen only once. About this clone: The antigen is unknown. This same CDR3 is encoded by further DNA sequences in the sample.

With 3 bases removed from V and 3 bases from J, the gap between germline ends came to 12 bases. The CDR3 loop spans 15 amino acids. Germline CDR1 SGHRS, CDR2 YFSETQ. This chain links TRBV5-1 with TRBJ2-2, with D maybe TRBD2 (5 bases). The receptor comes from a man between 18 and 35 years old in good health. Some clones in this sample may be carry-over from other donors' samples. Sequencing used naive CD4+ T cells from PBMCs. As to subset: CD45RA+ positively selected. This CDR3 reads CASSSSSPHTGELFF. The DNA for the CDR3 is TGCGCCAGCAGCTCCTCTAGCCCCCACACCGGGGAGCTGTTTTTT.